This T cell receptor beta chain was sequenced during a study of identical twins. TCRdb called the 5' RACE reads again in MiXCR, with one record for every CDR3 protein. Of about 1.7 million distinct CDR3 sequences listed, around 29% are singletons. Germline V gene lookup returns CDR1 ENHRY and CDR2 SYGVKD. J gave up 0 bases and V 3 bases, and 8 bases lay outside the gene matches. This CDR3 comprises 17 residues. The clonotype was recovered from a newborn girl in good health. This chain joins TRBV10-3 and TRBJ1-1; 9 nucleotides match TRBD1. Sequenced sample: cord blood. The CDR3 spells CAISEGTGGYMNTEAFF. The CDR3 nucleotides are TGTGCCATCAGTGAAGGAACAGGGGGCTACATGAACACTGAAGCTTTCTTT.